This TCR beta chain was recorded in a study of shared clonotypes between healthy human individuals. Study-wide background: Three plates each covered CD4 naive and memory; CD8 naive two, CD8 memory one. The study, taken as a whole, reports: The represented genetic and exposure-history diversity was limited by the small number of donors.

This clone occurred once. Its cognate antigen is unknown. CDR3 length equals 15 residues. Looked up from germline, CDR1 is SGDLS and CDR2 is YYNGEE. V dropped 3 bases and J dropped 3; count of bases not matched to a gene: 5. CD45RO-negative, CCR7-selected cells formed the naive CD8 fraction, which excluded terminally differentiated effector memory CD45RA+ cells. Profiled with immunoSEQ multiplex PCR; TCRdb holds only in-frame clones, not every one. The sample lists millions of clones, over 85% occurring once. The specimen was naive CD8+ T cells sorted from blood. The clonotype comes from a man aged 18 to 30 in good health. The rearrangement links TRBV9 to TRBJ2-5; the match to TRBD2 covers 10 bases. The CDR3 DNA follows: TGTGCCAGCAGCGACCGGACTAGCGGAGAAGAGACCCAGTACTTC. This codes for CASSDRTSGEETQYF.